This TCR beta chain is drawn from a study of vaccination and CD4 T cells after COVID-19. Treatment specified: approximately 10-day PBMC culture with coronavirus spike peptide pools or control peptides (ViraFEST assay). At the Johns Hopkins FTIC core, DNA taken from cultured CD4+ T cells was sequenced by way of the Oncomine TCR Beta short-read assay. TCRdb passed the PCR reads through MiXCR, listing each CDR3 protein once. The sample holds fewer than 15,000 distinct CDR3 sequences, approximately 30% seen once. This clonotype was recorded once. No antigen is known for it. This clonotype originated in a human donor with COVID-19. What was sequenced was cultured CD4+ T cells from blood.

CDR3 sequence reads: CASSYHGQGGTEAFF. The CDR3, as DNA: TGTGCCAGCAGTTACCACGGACAGGGGGGAACTGAAGCTTTCTTT. The gene calls are TRBV6-5 and TRBJ1-1; 10 nucleotides agree with TRBD1. The CDR3 is 15 amino acids. The germline CDR1 and CDR2 sequences are MNHEY and SVGAGI. V gave up 2 bases and J gave up 5 bases; unmatched junction bases: 5.